These T cell receptor beta chains were read from a single sample in a study of blood T cells in healthy people across ages. TCRdb passed the 5' RACE reads through MiXCR, listing each CDR3 protein once. This sample has hundreds of thousands of distinct CDR3 sequences, with around 46% found just once. Sequenced material: blood. The receptors shown here come from a woman aged 60-75 years in good health. CDR3s include the opening cysteine and the closing phenylalanine or tryptophan. Each record gives: D gene, J gene, clone size, V gene, CDR3 protein, CDR3 DNA. D genes are given only for firm matches. Not all rows give a size; the values are once, few, many and, for expanded clones, a class.

d_gene: .; j_gene: TRBJ2-5; abundance: many; v_gene: TRBV10-3; CDR3aa: CAISESGQGGRETQYF; CDR3nt: TGTGCCATCAGTGAGTCTGGACAGGGAGGGCGCGAGACCCAGTACTTC
d_gene: TRBD1; j_gene: TRBJ2-3; abundance: .; v_gene: TRBV25-1; CDR3aa: CTSSKTGADTQYF; CDR3nt: TGTACCAGCAGTAAGACAGGGGCAGATACGCAGTATTTT
d_gene: .; j_gene: TRBJ2-3; abundance: .; v_gene: TRBV6-2/TRBV6-3; CDR3aa: CASSDRVPTDTQYF; CDR3nt: TGTGCCAGCAGCGACAGAGTACCGACAGATACGCAGTATTTT
d_gene: .; j_gene: TRBJ1-2; abundance: .; v_gene: TRBV5-1; CDR3aa: CASSYPGADNYGYTF; CDR3nt: TGCGCCAGCAGCTACCCCGGGGCGGATAACTATGGCTACACCTTC
d_gene: .; j_gene: TRBJ1-2; abundance: .; v_gene: TRBV6-1; CDR3aa: CASVPRTELGYTF; CDR3nt: TGTGCCAGCGTTCCTCGGACAGAACTTGGCTACACCTTC
d_gene: .; j_gene: TRBJ2-1; abundance: few; v_gene: TRBV20-1; CDR3aa: CSMTGYNEQFF; CDR3nt: TGCAGTATGACTGGCTACAATGAGCAGTTCTTC
d_gene: .; j_gene: TRBJ1-5; abundance: few; v_gene: TRBV20-1; CDR3aa: CSARDAAQPQHF; CDR3nt: TGCAGTGCTAGAGATGCGGCACAGCCCCAGCATTTT
d_gene: TRBD1; j_gene: TRBJ1-4; abundance: .; v_gene: TRBV13; CDR3aa: CASSFRQGRGEEKLFF; CDR3nt: TGTGCCAGCAGCTTCCGACAGGGACGAGGAGAAGAAAAACTGTTTTTT
d_gene: TRBD2; j_gene: TRBJ2-5; abundance: .; v_gene: TRBV20-1; CDR3aa: CSAPGAGGLQYQETQYF; CDR3nt: TGCAGTGCTCCAGGAGCGGGAGGCCTTCAGTACCAAGAGACCCAGTACTTC
d_gene: .; j_gene: TRBJ2-7; abundance: few; v_gene: TRBV12-3/TRBV12-4; CDR3aa: CASSLGGVEQYF; CDR3nt: TGTGCCAGCAGTTTAGGAGGGGTCGAGCAGTACTTC
d_gene: .; j_gene: TRBJ1-1; abundance: few; v_gene: TRBV9; CDR3aa: CASSATGLLNTEAFF; CDR3nt: TGTGCCAGCAGCGCAACAGGGCTTTTGAACACTGAAGCTTTCTTT
d_gene: TRBD1; j_gene: TRBJ2-7; abundance: .; v_gene: TRBV7-8; CDR3aa: CASSRDRVRYEQYF; CDR3nt: TGTGCCAGCAGCCGGGACAGGGTGAGGTACGAGCAGTACTTC
d_gene: TRBD2; j_gene: TRBJ2-3; abundance: few; v_gene: TRBV20-1; CDR3aa: CSARDAGGGTDTQYF; CDR3nt: TGCAGTGCTAGAGACGCGGGAGGGGGCACAGATACGCAGTATTTT
d_gene: TRBD2; j_gene: TRBJ2-5; abundance: few; v_gene: TRBV7-9; CDR3aa: CASSLVGTSAETQYF; CDR3nt: TGTGCCAGCAGCTTAGTAGGGACTAGCGCAGAGACCCAGTACTTC
d_gene: .; j_gene: TRBJ2-3; abundance: .; v_gene: TRBV11-2; CDR3aa: CASSSRDPTTTDTQYF; CDR3nt: TGTGCCAGCAGCTCCCGGGACCCCACAACCACAGATACGCAGTATTTT
d_gene: .; j_gene: TRBJ2-3; abundance: .; v_gene: TRBV20-1; CDR3aa: CSVTKDYTQYF; CDR3nt: TGCAGTGTCACGAAGGACTATACGCAGTATTTT
d_gene: .; j_gene: TRBJ2-5; abundance: few; v_gene: TRBV25-1; CDR3aa: CASSESSGETQYF; CDR3nt: TGTGCCAGCAGTGAATCTTCGGGGGAGACCCAGTACTTC
d_gene: .; j_gene: TRBJ2-6; abundance: .; v_gene: TRBV18; CDR3aa: CASSLQGHDSGANVLTF; CDR3nt: TGTGCCAGCTCGCTGCAGGGTCATGACTCTGGGGCCAACGTCCTGACTTTC
d_gene: TRBD2; j_gene: TRBJ2-3; abundance: .; v_gene: TRBV2; CDR3aa: CASSPGTSPTDTQYF; CDR3nt: TGTGCCAGCAGTCCCGGGACTAGCCCCACAGATACGCAGTATTTT
d_gene: .; j_gene: TRBJ2-1; abundance: .; v_gene: TRBV7-6; CDR3aa: CASSSVVNEQFF; CDR3nt: TGTGCCAGCAGCTCCGTGGTGAATGAGCAGTTCTTC
d_gene: .; j_gene: TRBJ2-5; abundance: few; v_gene: TRBV28; CDR3aa: CASNLGLTGETQYF; CDR3nt: TGTGCCAGCAACCTGGGGCTGACGGGCGAGACCCAGTACTTC
d_gene: TRBD2; j_gene: TRBJ2-7; abundance: .; v_gene: TRBV24-1; CDR3aa: CATSDSGLGGDEQYF; CDR3nt: TGTGCCACCAGTGATTCAGGACTAGGTGGTGACGAGCAGTACTTC
d_gene: .; j_gene: TRBJ1-1; abundance: .; v_gene: TRBV18; CDR3aa: CASSPEPGSSEAFF; CDR3nt: TGTGCCAGCTCACCGGAACCGGGTTCTTCTGAAGCTTTCTTT
d_gene: .; j_gene: TRBJ2-7; abundance: .; v_gene: TRBV7-9; CDR3aa: CASSITGGPYNEQYF; CDR3nt: TGTGCCAGTAGCATAACAGGCGGACCCTACAATGAGCAGTACTTC
d_gene: TRBD2; j_gene: TRBJ2-1; abundance: .; v_gene: TRBV7-7; CDR3aa: CASSLDSGSTGEQFF; CDR3nt: TGTGCTAGCAGCTTGGATAGCGGGAGTACGGGTGAGCAGTTCTTC
d_gene: TRBD2; j_gene: TRBJ2-7; abundance: once; v_gene: TRBV6-2/TRBV6-3; CDR3aa: CASSYSSATSKYHEQYF; CDR3nt: TGTGCCAGCAGTTACTCGAGCGCGACTAGCAAATACCACGAGCAGTACTTC
d_gene: .; j_gene: TRBJ2-3; abundance: .; v_gene: TRBV7-9; CDR3aa: CASSLTSQGTDTQYF; CDR3nt: TGTGCCAGCAGCCTGACTAGCCAGGGGACAGATACGCAGTATTTT